This T cell receptor beta chain was documented in a study of PD-1 blockade in classical Hodgkin lymphoma. Libraries were prepared by immunoSEQ multiplex PCR; TCRdb keeps only in-frame clonotypes and omits some of them. The data contain some 35,000 clones, about 93% of them singletons. General study points: What caused the repertoire differences, perhaps disease activity or prior therapy, remains undefined. Newly diagnosed patients and complete responders had comparable diversity at baseline. CD4+ but not CD8+ TCR diversity rose significantly by C4D1.

V was shortened by 4 bases and J by 5 bases, with 11 bases between the two germline ends. The CDR3 spans 13 residues. Looked up from germline, CDR1 is SGHDN and CDR2 is FVKESK. Exposure to brentuximab vedotin varied, and each patient had relapsed following autologous stem cell transplantation. Out of thawed PBMCs, magnetic negative selection purified CD4+ T cells. A word on this clone: Its antigen is not identified.

V and J are TRBV14 and TRBJ1-1; D gene ambiguous. This clonotype was sampled from a human donor with classical Hodgkin lymphoma. This material consisted of CD4+ T cells from blood, taken at baseline. DNA for the CDR3: TGTGCCAGCAGCCCCACCTGGAGGACTGAAGCTTTCTTT. This sequence encodes CASSPTWRTEAFF.